These 23 T cell receptor beta chains came from one sample sequenced in a study of cytomegalovirus exposure and HLA in healthy donors. Use of 60 Vbeta and 13 Jbeta primers characterized the PCR. Some clones are missing from TCRdb's copy, which holds only in-frame ones; the method was immunoSEQ multiplex PCR. The profile shows 40,000 to 45,000 clones, roughly half of them singletons. The sample was PBMCs. The receptors originated from a man aged 55 to 70 in good health and CMV-seronegative.

In its sample, this clone was seen a few times. The chain joins TRBV2 to TRBJ1-1; D remains unclear. V gave up 6 bases and J gave up 4 bases, with 9 bases separating them. CDR1 is SNHLY and CDR2 is FYNNEI in the germline V gene. This CDR3 comprises 12 residues. DNA for the CDR3: TGTGCCAGCAGGGTAACGGGCACTGAAGCTTTCTTT. It codes for CASRVTGTEAFF.

This chain uses TRBV28 with TRBJ1-2; 11 positions agree with TRBD1. This CDR3 has 14 residues. The ends lost 6 bases at V and 4 bases at J; junction bases unmatched: 4. Germline V CDR1 and CDR2: MDHEN, SYDVKM. CDR3: CASRFGTGGYGYTF. The DNA for the CDR3 is TGTGCCAGCAGGTTCGGGACAGGGGGCTATGGCTACACCTTC.

The J gene is TRBJ2-1, the V gene TRBV18, with 7 bases identical to TRBD2. Germline V gene sequence: CDR1 KGHSH, CDR2 LQKENI. Trimming at V came to 1 base and at J to 9 bases, leaving 3 bases not matched to a gene. There are 13 residues in the CDR3. CDR3 region: CASSPRRGGEQFF. As DNA, the CDR3 is TGTGCCAGCTCACCACGCCGCGGGGGTGAGCAGTTCTTC.

In this sample, this clone turned up a few times. The chain uses TRBV28 and TRBJ1-2, with no clear D. From germline, CDR1 is MDHEN and CDR2 SYDVKM. This CDR3 is 10 amino acids long. The CDR3 spells CASLNYGYTF. The CDR3 DNA sequence: TGTGCTAGCCTAAACTATGGCTACACCTTC.

The chain has TRBV6-5 and TRBJ1-2; possibly TRBD1 for D (5 bases). Trimming removed 8 bases at V and 1 base at J, with 14 bases between. The CDR3 length is 14 residues. Germline values: CDR1 MNHEY, CDR2 SVGAGI. The CDR3 spells CASLSPGGNYGYTF. CDR3 DNA sequence: TGTGCCAGCCTTTCGCCCGGGGGTAACTATGGCTACACCTTC.

This clone has just a few counts. The chain carries TRBV30 and TRBJ2-2; 8 bases are a match to TRBD1. Per germline, CDR1 GTSNPN and CDR2 SVGIG (reference sequence). The CDR3 runs 16 residues. J lost 3 bases, V lost 6 bases, and 12 bases had no gene match. The CDR3 loop is CACATGARSDTGELFF. In DNA form, the CDR3 reads TGTGCCTGTGCGACAGGGGCAAGGTCTGACACCGGGGAGCTGTTTTTT.

As DNA, the CDR3 is TGTGCCAGCGGCGGACAGGTCATGAACACTGAAGCTTTCTTT. Amino acid sequence: CASGGQVMNTEAFF. This chain uses TRBV7-8 with TRBJ1-1; 7 bases are shared with TRBD1. The ends lost 8 bases at V and 0 bases at J; junction bases unmatched: 6. The CDR3 is 14 amino acids. Germline CDR1 is SGHVS and CDR2 is FQNEAQ.

The genes are TRBV9 and TRBJ2-7; possibly TRBD1 for D (5 bases). The V gene lost 3 bases and the J gene lost 3 bases, with 19 bases spanning the gap. Looked up from germline, CDR1 is SGDLS and CDR2 is YYNGEE. There are 16 residues in the CDR3. For the CDR3, the DNA is TGTGCCAGCAGCGGTCCACCGACAGCCTTCGGCTACGAGCAGTACTTC. This translates into CASSGPPTAFGYEQYF.

The rearrangement links TRBV6-6 to TRBJ2-5; no clear D. Germline loops: CDR1 MNHNY, CDR2 SVGAGI (reference sequence). Deletions cut 6 bases from V and 7 bases from J, with 9 bases between. The CDR3 runs 11 residues. The CDR3 here is CASSPAGTQYF. The CDR3, as DNA: TGTGCCAGCAGCCCCGCCGGGACCCAGTACTTC.

This clone showed up just a few times. This chain uses TRBV5-5 with TRBJ1-1; maybe TRBD1 (5 bases). There are 14 residues in the CDR3. V lost 0 bases and J 5 bases, leaving 11 bases between the germline ends. Germline CDR1 reads SGHKS; CDR2 reads YYEKEE (reference sequence). The CDR3, as DNA: TGTGCCAGCAGCTTGGGGGCAGGGTGGACTGAAGCTTTCTTT. Translated: CASSLGAGWTEAFF.

In its sample, this clone was seen once. The chain uses TRBV9 and TRBJ2-1, with TRBD1 identical over 8 bases. Germline assignment: CDR1 SGDLS and CDR2 YYNGEE. The CDR3 is 15 residues long. V was clipped by 4 bases and J by 6 bases; unmatched bases: 9. CDR3 in amino acids: CASSQEQGVTNEQFF. CDR3 nucleotide sequence: TGTGCCAGCAGCCAGGAACAGGGGGTTACCAATGAGCAGTTCTTC.

This clone was counted a few times. The chain uses TRBV7-2 and TRBJ2-1; 8 nucleotides match TRBD1. V lost 3 bases and J lost 4; bases outside the gene matches: 11. The CDR3 is made up of 17 amino acids. Germline CDR1 is SGHTA and CDR2 is FQGNSA. The CDR3 nucleotides read TGTGCCAGCAGCTTGGGTCCGACAGGGGAGGCTTACAATGAGCAGTTCTTC. Residues: CASSLGPTGEAYNEQFF.

V and J are TRBV29-1 and TRBJ2-5; maybe TRBD1 (5 bases). The DNA end is more similar to TRBJ2-7, so the J call may be wrong. There are 12 residues in the CDR3. CDR1 and CDR2 (germline): SQVTM, ANQGSEA. The CDR3 protein is CSVGAGNHEQYF. The CDR3 DNA reads as TGCAGCGTTGGGGCAGGGAACCACGAGCAGTACTTC.

This clone was counted a few times. This chain connects TRBV6-5 to TRBJ1-2; 7 bases are a match to TRBD1. CDR1 is MNHEY and CDR2 is SVGAGI in the germline V gene. This CDR3 has 13 residues. Trimming at V came to 6 bases and at J to 8 bases, leaving 9 bases not matched to a gene. The CDR3 DNA is TGTGCCAGCAGCCCTAACAGGGGACGAGGCTACACCTTC. Protein: CASSPNRGRGYTF.

The chain combines TRBV4-1 with TRBJ2-5; D perhaps matches TRBD2 (5 bases). CDR1 and CDR2 (germline): MGHRA, YSYEKL. V was cut by 2 bases and J by 5 bases, with 18 bases left in between. The CDR3 totals 16 residues. The CDR3 region has the DNA TGCGCCAGCAGCCAATCAGGCGGGCAGGCACAGGAGACCCAGTACTTC. It is translated as CASSQSGGQAQETQYF.

This chain connects TRBV19 to TRBJ2-7; D perhaps matches TRBD2 (5 bases). The CDR3 contains 13 residues. V dropped 3 bases and J dropped 4 bases, with 10 bases sitting between them. Germline loops: CDR1 LNHDA, CDR2 SQIVND (reference sequence). The CDR3 is CASSMSRVYEQYF. The CDR3 DNA follows: TGTGCCAGTAGTATGTCGCGGGTTTACGAGCAGTACTTC.

The V and J genes are TRBV7-9 and TRBJ2-7; possibly TRBD1 for D (6 bases). The V end lost 1 base, the J end lost 6 bases, and 16 bases lay between the germline ends. This CDR3 is built from 15 residues. Germline V gives CDR1 SEHNR, CDR2 FQNEAQ (reference sequence). Written as DNA, the CDR3 is TGTGCCAGCAGCTTAGAACGGACTTCCAGGGGCGAGCAGTACTTC. Its translation: CASSLERTSRGEQYF. Variable domain in full (rest from reference TRBV7-9 and TRBJ2-7): DTGVSQNPRHKITKRGQNVTFRCDPISEHNRLYWYRQTLGQGPEFLTYFQNEAQLEKSRLLSDRFSAERPKGSFSTLEIQRTEQGDSAMYLCASSLERTSRGEQYFGPGTRLTVT.

This clone was observed a single time. The CDR3 protein is CASSPDVGGATYGYTF. The CDR3 DNA reads TGTGCCAGCAGCCCCGATGTTGGGGGGGCTACCTATGGCTACACCTTC. The V gene is TRBV5-4, the J gene TRBJ1-2; a weak D match, TRBD1 (6 bases). Germline CDR1 SGHNT, CDR2 YYREEE (reference sequence). There are 16 residues in the CDR3. V lost 4 bases, J lost 4 bases, and 20 bases lay in between.

This clone was seen only a few times. The chain uses TRBV18 and TRBJ1-5, with TRBD1 matching 9 bases. The CDR3 totals 15 residues. Germline loops: CDR1 KGHSH, CDR2 LQKENI. With 6 bases clipped from V and 0 bases from J, the junction kept 3 bases outside the gene matches. CDR3 region: CASSRTGASNQPQHF. DNA of the CDR3: TGTGCCAGCTCGCGGACAGGGGCTAGCAATCAGCCCCAGCATTTT.

This chain joins TRBV7-9 and TRBJ1-1; TRBD1 is a possible D gene (6 bases). Germline V gene lookup returns CDR1 SEHNR and CDR2 FQNEAQ (reference sequence). Trimming shortened V by 5 bases and J by 1 base, and 11 bases separated the two germline ends. The CDR3 contains 14 residues. CDR3 in amino acids: CASSQPGENTEAFF. As DNA, the CDR3 is TGTGCCAGCAGCCAGCCAGGGGAGAACACTGAAGCTTTCTTT.

This clone occurred a few times. This sequence joins TRBV29-1 and TRBJ1-1; D may be TRBD1 (6 bases). V lost 7 bases and J 0 bases, leaving 18 bases between the germline ends. In germline, CDR1 is SQVTM, CDR2 ANQGSEA. This CDR3 is 15 amino acids long. The CDR3 bases are TGCAGCGCACAAAGACCCAGGGGCTTGAACACTGAAGCTTTCTTT. The encoded protein is CSAQRPRGLNTEAFF.

This clone has only one observation. The rearrangement links TRBV5-4 to TRBJ2-1, with 7 nucleotides matching TRBD2. This CDR3 comprises 13 residues. After removal of 6 bases from V and 2 bases from J, the junction contained 2 bases not matched to a gene. CDR1 and CDR2 from the germline V gene are SGHNT and YYREEE (reference sequence). The CDR3 region has the DNA TGTGCCAGCACTAGCGGAACCTACAATGAGCAGTTCTTC. Its translation is CASTSGTYNEQFF.

The chain links TRBV2 to TRBJ2-7; TRBD1 matches at 7 bases. The V gene end was trimmed by 6 bases and the J gene end by 2 bases; junction bases not matched to a gene: 7. Germline V gene data show CDR1 as SNHLY and CDR2 as FYNNEI. The CDR3 has 14 residues. This chain's CDR3 is CASRGGALTYEQYF. The CDR3 bases are TGTGCCAGCAGAGGGGGCGCACTAACCTACGAGCAGTACTTC. The complete variable domain, with remaining parts taken from reference TRBV2 and TRBJ2-7, reads EPEVTQTPSHQVTQMGQEVILRCVPISNHLYFYWYRQILGQKVEFLVSFYNNEISEKSEIFDDQFSVERPDGSNFTLKIRSTKLEDSAMYFCASRGGALTYEQYFGPGTRLTVT.